A selection of T cell receptor beta chains follows, all from one sample in a study of blood T cell repertoires in COVID-19. This table comes from immunoSEQ multiplex PCR, and its TCRdb copy is limited to in-frame clones, with some not included. The sample lists over 250,000 clones, 65% to 90% occurring once. Source material: peripheral blood. These receptors were obtained from a human donor in a cohort sampled during active COVID-19. The CDR3 runs from the conserved cysteine through the conserved F or W. D genes are given only for firm matches. Clone sizes are given selectively: once, few, many, or a class where the clone is expanded.

abundance | j_gene | v_gene | d_gene | CDR3aa | CDR3nt
NA | TRBJ1-3 | TRBV7-9 | TRBD1 | CASSYRDRGPSGNTIYF | TGTGCCAGCAGCTATCGGGACAGGGGGCCCTCTGGAAACACCATATATTTT
once | TRBJ2-4 | TRBV28 | NA | CASSLETGTKNIQYF | TGTGCCAGCAGTTTGGAGACCGGTACCAAAAACATTCAGTACTTC
NA | TRBJ2-3 | TRBV24-1 | NA | CATSEGGQDTQYF | TGTGCCACCAGTGAGGGTGGGCAAGATACGCAGTATTTT
NA | TRBJ2-1 | TRBV2 | TRBD2 | CASNPGRTSGTNEQFF | TGTGCCAGCAACCCTGGTCGGACTAGCGGAACCAATGAGCAGTTCTTC
NA | TRBJ2-7 | TRBV18 | TRBD1 | CASSSAGGNYEQYF | TGTGCCAGCTCATCCGCAGGGGGAAACTACGAGCAGTACTTC
NA | TRBJ2-1 | TRBV5-1 | NA | CASSRMGGIPSSYNEQFF | TGCGCCAGCAGCCGGATGGGGGGAATCCCCAGCTCCTACAATGAGCAGTTCTTC
NA | TRBJ2-3 | TRBV29-1 | TRBD2 | CSVESRERDGSSTDTQYF | TGCAGCGTTGAAAGTAGGGAGCGGGACGGTTCTAGCACAGATACGCAGTATTTT
NA | TRBJ2-1 | TRBV11-2 | TRBD2 | CASSSNGRNSYNEQFF | TGTGCCAGCAGTTCTAACGGGAGGAACTCCTACAATGAGCAGTTCTTC
NA | TRBJ2-1 | TRBV19 | TRBD2 | CASKKGGSYNEQFF | TGTGCCAGTAAAAAGGGCGGGAGCTACAATGAGCAGTTCTTC
NA | TRBJ2-5 | TRBV27 | TRBD1 | CASSFSVRGRVISETQYF | TGTGCCAGCAGTTTTTCGGTCAGGGGGCGCGTTATTTCAGAGACCCAGTACTTC
once | TRBJ2-2 | TRBV5-4 | NA | CASSLGGALTGELFF | TGTGCCAGCAGCTTGGGTGGGGCCCTCACCGGGGAGCTGTTTTTT
NA | TRBJ1-2 | TRBV10-3 | NA | CATNILGFAGYTF | TGTGCCACCAATATCCTAGGCTTTGCGGGCTACACCTTC
NA | TRBJ2-3 | TRBV5-5 | NA | CASSFSTDTQYF | TGTGCCAGCAGCTTCTCCACAGATACGCAGTATTTT
NA | TRBJ1-2 | TRBV7-9 | TRBD1 | CASSAGTGGGGYTF | TGTGCCAGCAGCGCAGGGACAGGGGGCGGAGGCTACACCTTC
NA | TRBJ1-4 | TRBV25-1 | NA | CASSPALNEKLFF | TGTGCCAGCAGTCCAGCGCTTAATGAAAAACTGTTTTTT
NA | TRBJ2-2 | TRBV11-3 | NA | CASSPDTSGELFF | TGTGCCAGCAGCCCAGACACTTCCGGGGAGCTGTTTTTT
NA | TRBJ2-1 | TRBV19 | NA | CASSNLGGSRYEQFF | TGTGCCAGTAGTAACCTGGGAGGCTCAAGATATGAGCAGTTCTTC
NA | TRBJ1-4 | TRBV28 | NA | CASSFGGADEKLFF | TGTGCCAGCAGTTTCGGGGGGGCGGATGAAAAACTGTTTTTT
NA | TRBJ2-1 | TRBV4-3 | NA | CASSPLALAVSEQFF | TGCGCCAGCAGCCCCCTGGCCTTAGCGGTTTCTGAGCAGTTCTTC
NA | TRBJ1-4 | TRBV28 | TRBD1 | CASSPLQGADEKLFF | TGTGCCAGCAGTCCTTTACAGGGGGCGGATGAAAAACTGTTTTTT
once | TRBJ1-2 | TRBV28 | NA | CASSLISPSANYGYTF | TGTGCCAGCAGTTTAATAAGCCCATCCGCTAACTATGGCTACACCTTC
NA | TRBJ2-1 | TRBV7-9 | TRBD2 | CASSGLAGGLSYNEQFF | TGTGCCAGCAGCGGACTAGCGGGAGGACTTTCCTACAATGAGCAGTTCTTC
NA | TRBJ1-1 | TRBV28 | NA | CASLAGFNTEAFF | TGTGCCAGCTTGGCCGGGTTCAACACTGAAGCTTTCTTT
NA | TRBJ2-3 | TRBV7-2 | NA | CASSLQGDTQYF | TGTGCCAGCAGCCTACAGGGAGATACGCAGTATTTT
NA | TRBJ2-3 | TRBV5-1 | NA | CASSFGGDGDTQYF | TGCGCCAGCAGCTTTGGAGGGGATGGGGATACGCAGTATTTT
NA | TRBJ1-5 | TRBV9 | TRBD1 | CASSVTGGNDQPQHF | TGTGCCAGCAGCGTTACAGGGGGCAATGATCAGCCCCAGCATTTT
once | TRBJ2-1 | TRBV19 | TRBD2 | CASSIIAGGTGSYNEQFF | TGTGCCAGTAGTATAATTGCGGGAGGTACCGGCTCCTACAATGAGCAGTTCTTC
NA | TRBJ1-5 | TRBV10-3 | NA | CAISDSYQPQHF | TGTGCCATCAGCGACAGTTATCAGCCCCAGCATTTT
many | TRBJ1-4 | TRBV28 | NA | CASRSSSINEKLFF | TGTGCCAGCAGGTCCTCCAGTATCAATGAAAAACTGTTTTTT
NA | TRBJ2-3 | TRBV3-1/TRBV3-2 | NA | CASSPPGTDTQYF | TGTGCCAGCAGCCCCCCCGGCACAGATACGCAGTATTTT
once | TRBJ1-6 | TRBV6-5 | NA | CASSYSYLSDSPLHF | TGTGCCAGCAGTTACTCGTATTTATCGGATTCACCCCTCCACTTT
once | TRBJ1-1 | TRBV4-2 | NA | CASSQVVWTLNTEAFF | TGTGCCAGCAGCCAAGTGGTGTGGACTCTGAACACTGAAGCTTTCTTT
once | TRBJ1-1 | TRBV9 | NA | CASSVGGQTEAFF | TGTGCCAGCAGCGTAGGAGGACAGACTGAAGCTTTCTTT
NA | TRBJ2-1 | TRBV5-4 | NA | CASSLGRGGRYLTYNEQFF | TGTGCCAGCAGCTTGGGCCGAGGAGGGAGGTATCTAACCTACAATGAGCAGTTCTTC
NA | TRBJ2-7 | TRBV5-1 | NA | CASSLALDYEQYF | TGCGCCAGCAGCTTGGCCCTAGACTACGAGCAGTACTTC
NA | TRBJ1-1 | TRBV30 | NA | CAWTRGGLPNTEAFF | TGTGCCTGGACTCGAGGAGGACTGCCGAACACTGAAGCTTTCTTT
NA | TRBJ1-2 | TRBV29-1 | TRBD1 | CSVPGGMGYTF | TGCAGCGTACCAGGGGGGATGGGCTACACCTTC
NA | TRBJ2-2 | TRBV19 | TRBD1 | CASSIGQGQGMVGELFF | TGTGCCAGTAGTATAGGACAGGGACAGGGTATGGTCGGGGAGCTGTTTTTT
NA | TRBJ2-1 | TRBV5-1 | TRBD1 | CASSLTTGGEGEQFF | TGCGCCAGCAGCCTAACGACAGGGGGCGAGGGTGAGCAGTTCTTC
NA | TRBJ2-1 | TRBV18 | TRBD2 | CASSPPTSANEQFF | TGTGCCAGCTCACCACCGACTAGCGCCAATGAGCAGTTCTTC
once | TRBJ2-3 | TRBV7-8 | NA | CASLGSGDTQYF | TGTGCCAGCCTTGGGTCGGGAGATACGCAGTATTTT
NA | TRBJ2-7 | TRBV27 | TRBD2 | CATRRGGGFYEQYF | TGTGCCACCCGGAGGGGCGGGGGGTTCTACGAGCAGTACTTC
NA | TRBJ1-3 | TRBV18 | NA | CASSPTARSSGNTIYF | TGTGCCAGCTCACCAACTGCCCGGTCCTCTGGAAACACCATATATTTT
once | TRBJ1-2 | TRBV5-1 | NA | CASSLSTGYGYTF | TGCGCCAGCAGCTTATCCACAGGTTATGGCTACACCTTC
NA | TRBJ2-3 | TRBV7-3 | TRBD2 | CASSRGLDADTQYF | TGTGCCAGCAGCCGCGGACTAGATGCAGATACGCAGTATTTT
NA | TRBJ1-2 | TRBV30 | TRBD1 | CAWSTPGQGDYGYTF | TGTGCCTGGAGTACCCCAGGACAGGGGGACTATGGCTACACCTTC
NA | TRBJ2-1 | TRBV6-2/TRBV6-3 | TRBD1 | CASSYGTGVWEQFF | TGTGCCAGCAGTTACGGGACAGGGGTATGGGAGCAGTTCTTC
NA | TRBJ2-3 | TRBV4-2 | TRBD1 | CASSQEGTGTDTQYF | TGTGCCAGCAGCCAAGAAGGGACAGGCACAGATACGCAGTATTTT
NA | TRBJ1-1 | TRBV15 | NA | CATSSQNRNTEAFF | TGTGCCACCAGCAGCCAGAACCGGAACACTGAAGCTTTCTTT
NA | TRBJ2-5 | TRBV5-4 | TRBD2 | CASSWGGTGGTQYF | TGTGCCAGCAGCTGGGGGGGGACCGGAGGGACCCAGTACTTC
NA | TRBJ2-1 | TRBV9 | NA | CASSVNWNEQFF | TGTGCCAGCAGCGTCAACTGGAATGAGCAGTTCTTC
NA | TRBJ2-1 | TRBV28 | TRBD2 | CASSLAGGFPGYNEQFF | TGTGCCAGCAGTCTAGCGGGAGGTTTCCCTGGCTACAATGAGCAGTTCTTC